This TCR beta chain derives from a study of human T cells and chemical hapten exposure. TCRdb ran MiXCR on the 5' RACE reads and lists one entry per CDR3 protein. The table records approximately 150,000 distinct CDR3 sequences, about 4% of them present only once. This clonotype was recorded at least ten times. Germline V gives CDR1 SGHNT, CDR2 YYREEE (reference sequence). This CDR3 has 14 amino acids. Trimming removed 4 bases from V and 4 bases from J; junction bases left unmatched: 7. Total RNA was extracted from unfractionated whole blood. V usage is TRBV5-4 and J usage is TRBJ1-1; 7 nucleotides match TRBD1. This receptor was identified in a female donor in good health. The CDR3 nucleotides read TGTGCCAGCAGCCCAGGGGGGCACAGCACTGAAGCTTTCTTT. It is translated as CASSPGGHSTEAFF.